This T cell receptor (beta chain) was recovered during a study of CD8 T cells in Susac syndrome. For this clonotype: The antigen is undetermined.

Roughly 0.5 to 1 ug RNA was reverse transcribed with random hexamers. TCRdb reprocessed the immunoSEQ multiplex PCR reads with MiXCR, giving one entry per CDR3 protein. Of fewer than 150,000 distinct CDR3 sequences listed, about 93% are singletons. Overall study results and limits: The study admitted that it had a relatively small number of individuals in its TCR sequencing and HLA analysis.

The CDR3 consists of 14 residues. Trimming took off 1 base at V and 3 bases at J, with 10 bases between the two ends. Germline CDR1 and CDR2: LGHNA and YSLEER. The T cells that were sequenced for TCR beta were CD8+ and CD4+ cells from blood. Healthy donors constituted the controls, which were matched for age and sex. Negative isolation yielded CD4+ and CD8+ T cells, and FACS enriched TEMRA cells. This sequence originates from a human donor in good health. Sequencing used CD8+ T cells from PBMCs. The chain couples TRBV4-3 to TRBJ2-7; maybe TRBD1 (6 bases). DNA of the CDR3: TGCGCCAGCAGCCAAGCGCAGGGGAACTACGAGCAGTACTTC. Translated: CASSQAQGNYEQYF.